This passage covers 31 T cell receptor beta chains from one sample sequenced in a study of blood T cell repertoires in COVID-19 (dated by TCRdb to about 2020). Libraries were built with the immunoSEQ multiplex PCR assay. TCRdb carries this immuneACCESS record with in-frame sequences only. Its versions omit some clonotypes, under half of them owing to an unresolved V gene in the studies checked, with the rest unexplained. The sample yields about 50,000 clones; about 89% were counted once. Clones ranked in the top ten supply approximately 26% of the sample. The sample consisted of peripheral blood. The source of these receptors is a human donor in a cohort sampled during active COVID-19.

The chain is built from TRBV4-3 and TRBJ2-1; weak D call: TRBD2 (6 bases). The germline V gene has CDR1 LGHNA and CDR2 YSLEER. The CDR3 is 17 residues long. The V end lost 4 bases, the J end lost 10 bases, and 26 bases lay between the germline ends. The CDR3 DNA follows: TGCGCCAGCAGCCCTGGGTTGGGTAGCGGTGCGATTCGGGAGCAGTTCTTC. Protein product: CASSPGLGSGAIREQFF.

This clone was counted a few times. The chain combines TRBV6-1 with TRBJ2-7; D might be TRBD2 (6 bases). Per germline, CDR1 MNHNS and CDR2 SASEGT. CDR3 size: 14 residues. The ends were cut back, 2 bases at V and 1 base at J, with 9 bases in the middle. The CDR3 protein is CASSEMGLSYEQYV. The CDR3 bases are TGTGCCAGCAGTGAAATGGGACTGTCCTACGAGCAGTACGTC.

The rearrangement uses TRBV7-9 and TRBJ2-7, with 9 bases that match TRBD2. V dropped 3 bases and J dropped 7; count of bases not matched to a gene: 10. The CDR3 is 15 residues long. Germline V gene data show CDR1 as SEHNR and CDR2 as FQNEAQ (reference sequence). The CDR3 DNA reads TGTGCCAGCAGCTTCACCGGACTAGCGCATGGAGAGCAGTACTTC. It encodes CASSFTGLAHGEQYF. Full variable domain (outside the CDR3, taken from reference TRBV7-9 and TRBJ2-7): DTGVSQNPRHKITKRGQNVTFRCDPISEHNRLYWYRQTLGQGPEFLTYFQNEAQLEKSRLLSDRFSAERPKGSFSTLEIQRTEQGDSAMYLCASSFTGLAHGEQYFGPGTRLTVT.

Only a few counts were recorded for this clone. The CDR3 DNA reads TGTGCCACCAGTGAGACAGGTGGTACAGATACGCAGTATTTT. This codes for CATSETGGTDTQYF. This chain joins TRBV24-1 and TRBJ2-3, with a weak D call TRBD1 (6 bases). Germline CDR1 reads KGHDR; CDR2 reads SFDVKD. Trimming left V 4 bases short and J 3 bases short, with 10 bases between. This CDR3 has 14 residues.

This clone was counted once. The CDR3 reads CASSSGAGASNTIYF. The CDR3 bases are TGTGCCAGCAGCAGTGGGGCAGGGGCCTCGAACACCATATATTTT. The genes are TRBV28 and TRBJ1-3, with a possible D match to TRBD1 (6 bases). Germline V lookup: CDR1 MDHEN, CDR2 SYDVKM. The CDR3 contains 15 residues. Between the trimmed V and J ends, which lost 6 bases and 7 bases, there was a span of 19 bases.

The genes are TRBV7-9 and TRBJ1-3; the D gene is possibly TRBD1 (5 bases). Germline V gives CDR1 SEHNR, CDR2 FQNEAQ (reference sequence). V lost 1 base and J 8 bases, leaving 18 bases between the germline ends. This CDR3 region has 16 residues. The CDR3 protein is CASSLGGSPRGYTIYF. As DNA, the CDR3 is TGTGCCAGCAGCTTAGGAGGGTCCCCTCGGGGGTACACCATATATTTT.

This chain connects TRBV7-2 to TRBJ2-1; D is perhaps TRBD1 (5 bases). The ends were cut back, 4 bases at V and 8 bases at J, with 15 bases in the middle. The germline gives CDR1 SGHTA, CDR2 FQGNSA. CDR3 size: 14 residues. CDR3 DNA: TGTGCCAGCAGCTACGGGCCGTTCAGGGATGAGCAGTTCTTC. Its translation is CASSYGPFRDEQFF.

This chain links TRBV10-2 with TRBJ1-1; D not certain. The CDR3 totals 15 residues. Per germline, CDR1 WSHSY and CDR2 SAAADI. With 3 bases removed from V and 3 bases from J, the gap between germline ends came to 14 bases. CDR3 sequence: CASSDGRPPDTEAFF. The CDR3 coding sequence is TGCGCCAGCAGTGACGGCAGGCCCCCGGACACTGAAGCTTTCTTT.

This sequence joins TRBV28 and TRBJ2-3; tentative D call: TRBD2 (7 bases). Germline lookup yields CDR1 MDHEN and CDR2 SYDVKM. The CDR3 loop spans 15 amino acids. V was pared by 6 bases and J by 1 base, with 14 bases between. CDR3 nucleotide sequence: TGTGCCAGCAGCCCGGGGGGCACTCGCACAGATACGCAGTATTTT. Translated, it gives CASSPGGTRTDTQYF. Together with reference TRBV28 and TRBJ2-3, the CDR3 gives the full variable domain: DVKVTQSSRYLVKRTGEKVFLECVQDMDHENMFWYRQDPGLGLRLIYFSYDVKMKEKGDIPEGYSVSREKKERFSLILESASTNQTSMYLCASSPGGTRTDTQYFGPGTRLTVL.

This chain links TRBV28 with TRBJ2-1; D ambiguous. V dropped 4 bases and J dropped 10 bases, with 11 bases sitting between them. The germline gives CDR1 MDHEN, CDR2 SYDVKM. CDR3 size: 12 residues. CDR3: CASSSILHEQFF. DNA of the CDR3: TGTGCCAGCAGTTCTATTCTCCACGAGCAGTTCTTC.

The gene calls are TRBV19 and TRBJ2-7, with 8 bases lining up with TRBD1. This CDR3 has 14 amino acids. V lost 5 bases and J lost 3; bases outside the gene matches: 6. Germline CDR1 reads LNHDA; CDR2 reads SQIVND (reference sequence). In DNA, the CDR3 is TGTGCCAGTAGTGGTGGACAGGGAGGCTACGAGCAGTACTTC. Translation gives CASSGGQGGYEQYF. Full variable domain (missing parts from reference TRBV19 and TRBJ2-7): DGGITQSPKYLFRKEGQNVTLSCEQNLNHDAMYWYRQDPGQGLRLIYYSQIVNDFQKGDIAEGYSVSREKKESFPLTVTSAQKNPTAFYLCASSGGQGGYEQYFGPGTRLTVT.

This clone was recorded only once. V and J are TRBV5-1 and TRBJ2-1, with a weak D call TRBD2 (5 bases). This CDR3 has 14 amino acids. Germline V CDR1 and CDR2: SGHRS, YFSETQ. Trimming shortened V by 5 bases and J by 0 bases, and 9 bases separated the two germline ends. The CDR3 region is CASRKGSSYNEQFF. The CDR3 bases are TGCGCCAGCAGAAAAGGGAGCTCCTACAATGAGCAGTTCTTC.

The rearrangement joins TRBV19 to TRBJ2-2; D remains ambiguous. The germline CDR1 and CDR2 sequences are LNHDA and SQIVND (reference sequence). V lost 4 bases, J lost 2 bases, and 5 bases lay in between. The CDR3 has 13 residues. Here the CDR3 DNA reads TGTGCCAGTAGTAACAGAAACACCGGGGAGCTGTTTTTT. Amino acids: CASSNRNTGELFF.

This sequence joins TRBV28 and TRBJ1-2; 8 bases fit TRBD1. The V gene's germline CDR1 is MDHEN and CDR2 SYDVKM. Trimming removed 7 bases from V and 5 bases from J; junction bases left unmatched: 6. CDR3 length: 13 residues. CDR3 sequence reads: CASTTGGSYGYTF. CDR3 bases: TGTGCCAGCACTACAGGGGGGTCGTATGGCTACACCTTC.

The gene calls are TRBV28 and TRBJ1-6; no clear D. Germline values: CDR1 MDHEN, CDR2 SYDVKM. Trimming removed 5 bases at V and 10 bases at J, with 9 bases between. The CDR3 spans 12 residues. This CDR3 reads CASSPRWSPLHF. The CDR3 DNA follows: TGTGCCAGCAGTCCCCGGTGGTCACCCCTCCACTTT. The variable domain in full, with the rest retrieved from reference TRBV28 and TRBJ1-6, is DVKVTQSSRYLVKRTGEKVFLECVQDMDHENMFWYRQDPGLGLRLIYFSYDVKMKEKGDIPEGYSVSREKKERFSLILESASTNQTSMYLCASSPRWSPLHFGNGTRLTVT.

The chain combines TRBV7-8 with TRBJ1-4, with a tentative D call TRBD1 (6 bases). The ends were cut back, 0 bases at V and 3 bases at J, with 8 bases in the middle. The CDR3 contains 15 residues. The germline V gene has CDR1 SGHVS and CDR2 FQNEAQ. In DNA form, the CDR3 reads TGTGCCAGCAGCTTAGCGGCAGGGGCTAATGAAAAACTGTTTTTT. It specifies CASSLAAGANEKLFF. The variable domain in full, with the rest retrieved from reference TRBV7-8 and TRBJ1-4, is GAGVSQSPRYKVAKRGQDVALRCDPISGHVSLFWYQQALGQGPEFLTYFQNEAQLDKSGLPSDRFFAERPEGSVSTLKIQRTQQEDSAVYLCASSLAAGANEKLFFGSGTQLSVL.

The chain has TRBV29-1 and TRBJ2-2; 7 bases are shared with TRBD2. The CDR3 covers 12 residues. J lost 6 bases, V lost 7 bases, and 5 bases had no gene match. CDR1 is SQVTM and CDR2 is ANQGSEA in the germline V gene. The CDR3 DNA follows: TGCAGCGCTGTGGGAGGGCCCGGGGAGCTGTTTTTT. Translation gives CSAVGGPGELFF.

The J gene is TRBJ2-2, the V gene TRBV19, with a tentative D call TRBD1 (5 bases). Trimming left V 5 bases short and J 6 bases short, with 10 bases between. The germline CDR1 and CDR2 sequences are LNHDA and SQIVND (reference sequence). This CDR3 is 13 amino acids long. In nucleotides, the CDR3 is TGTGCCAGTAGTGGGCAGGGTGCCGGGGAGCTGTTTTTT. As protein: CASSGQGAGELFF.

This chain links TRBV7-9 with TRBJ1-3; no firm D call. Trimming took 7 bases from V and 2 from J, leaving 6 bases between them. CDR1 and CDR2 (germline): SEHNR, FQNEAQ (reference sequence). The CDR3 has 12 amino acids. Here the CDR3 DNA reads TGTGCCAGCACCACAACTGGAAACACCATATATTTT. Amino acid sequence: CASTTTGNTIYF.

This chain connects TRBV10-2 to TRBJ2-6; D is undetermined. The CDR3 length is 13 residues. Germline-derived CDR1 and CDR2 are WSHSY and SAAADI. Trimming left V 9 bases short and J 1 base short, with 7 bases between. The CDR3 sequence: CASQASGANVLTF. The CDR3 coding sequence is TGCGCCAGTCAAGCGTCTGGGGCCAACGTCCTGACTTTC.

In this sample, this clone turned up once. CDR3 nucleotides: TGTGCCAGCAGCCTTGGACAGGGCGGTCAGCCCCAGCATTTT. As protein: CASSLGQGGQPQHF. The V gene is TRBV3-1 (or the pseudogene TRBV3-2), the J gene TRBJ1-5, with 8 bases lining up with TRBD1. The length of the CDR3 is 14 residues. V shed 4 bases, J shed 6 bases, and the junction held 5 bases outside the gene matches. Germline V gene data show CDR1 as LGHDT and CDR2 as YNNKEL (reference sequence).

V gene TRBV5-1 combines with J gene TRBJ2-1; maybe TRBD2 (6 bases). This CDR3 has 13 residues. V gave up 0 bases and J gave up 10 bases, with 11 bases separating them. Germline CDR1 and CDR2: SGHRS and YFSETQ. CDR3 sequence (DNA): TGCGCCAGCAGCTTGGCCCAGGGAGGCGAGCAGTTCTTC. Its translation is CASSLAQGGEQFF.

The chain joins TRBV4-2 to TRBJ2-5, with 13 bases aligning to TRBD2. Germline CDR1 is LGHNA and CDR2 is YNFKEQ. The CDR3 covers 17 residues. With V trimmed by 1 base and J by 5 bases, 7 bases remained unmatched. DNA for the CDR3: TGTGCCAGCAGCCAAGTAACTAGCGGGGGGGGATCGGAGACCCAGTACTTC. Translated, it gives CASSQVTSGGGSETQYF.

This clone qualifies as medium-sized. J is TRBJ2-3 and V is TRBV5-5, with D hard to call. Trimming shortened V by 6 bases and J by 2 bases, and 4 bases separated the two germline ends. This CDR3 is 11 amino acids long. Germline V gene lookup returns CDR1 SGHKS and CDR2 YYEKEE (reference sequence). CDR3: CASTLTDTQYF. CDR3 DNA: TGTGCCAGCACTCTCACAGATACGCAGTATTTT.

The genes are TRBV28 and TRBJ2-1, with 10 bases fitting TRBD2. The trim removed 4 bases at V and 7 bases at J, leaving 7 bases unmatched. The CDR3 runs 15 residues. Germline CDR1 MDHEN, CDR2 SYDVKM. The CDR3 protein is CASSSLAGVVNEQFF. The CDR3 bases are TGTGCCAGCAGTTCCCTAGCGGGAGTAGTGAATGAGCAGTTCTTC.

The chain employs TRBV6-2 or TRBV6-3 and TRBJ1-4, with 9 positions matching TRBD1. The CDR3 runs 16 residues. Germline CDR1 MNHEY, CDR2 SVGEGT. With V trimmed by 6 bases and J by 10 bases, 15 bases remained unmatched. The CDR3 loop reads CASSITGGFVRVKLFF. The CDR3 DNA reads as TGTGCCAGCAGCATAACAGGGGGCTTCGTCCGGGTAAAACTGTTTTTT.

The chain recombines TRBV9 with TRBJ2-5; TRBD2 matches 8 bases. The CDR3 contains 16 residues. CDR1 SGDLS and CDR2 YYNGEE come from the germline V gene. The trim removed 4 bases at V and 5 bases at J, leaving 13 bases unmatched. This CDR3 reads CASSPGGRGEGETQYF. The CDR3 bases are TGTGCCAGCAGCCCCGGGGGGCGGGGGGAGGGGGAGACCCAGTACTTC.

The chain recombines TRBV18 with TRBJ2-1, with 9 bases aligning to TRBD1. Trimming cost V 6 bases and J 0 bases; bases outside gene matches: 3. The germline V gene encodes CDR1 KGHSH and CDR2 LQKENI. The CDR3 has 15 residues. The CDR3 DNA follows: TGTGCCAGCTCGGGACAGGGTAGCTCCTACAATGAGCAGTTCTTC. Translating gives CASSGQGSSYNEQFF.

The V gene is TRBV15, the J gene TRBJ2-1; 8 bases are a match to TRBD2. CDR1 is LNHNV, CDR2 YYDKDF, per germline (reference sequence). The ends lost 5 bases at V and 8 bases at J; junction bases unmatched: 11. This CDR3 spans 15 amino acids. CDR3 sequence (DNA): TGTGCCACCAGCGGTAGAGTAGCGGGGTTCGATGAGCAGTTCTTC. Encoded protein: CATSGRVAGFDEQFF.

In nucleotides, the CDR3 is TGTGCCAGCAGCTTGGACAAGAACACTGAAGCTTTCTTT. It codes for CASSLDKNTEAFF. V and J are TRBV5-4 and TRBJ1-1; no clear D gene. Trimming took 0 bases from V and 1 from J, leaving 4 bases between them. This CDR3 spans 13 amino acids. Germline CDR1 and CDR2: SGHNT and YYREEE (reference sequence). The full variable domain, in which reference TRBV5-4 and TRBJ1-1 provide the parts outside the CDR3, is ETGVTQSPTHLIKTRGQQVTLRCSSQSGHNTVSWYQQALGQGPQFIFQYYREEENGRGNFPPRFSGLQFPNYSSELNVNALELDDSALYLCASSLDKNTEAFFGQGTRLTVV.

The V call is TRBV5-5, the J call TRBJ1-1; TRBD1 might be the D (6 bases). The CDR3 spans 15 residues. Trimming took off 0 bases at V and 6 bases at J, with 15 bases between the two ends. Per germline, CDR1 SGHKS and CDR2 YYEKEE (reference sequence). This CDR3 is CASSLAGGAPPEAFF. The CDR3 DNA is TGTGCCAGCAGCTTGGCCGGGGGGGCCCCCCCTGAAGCTTTCTTT.